This T cell receptor beta chain stems from a study of CD8+CD57+ T cells in acquired aplastic anemia. TCR beta VDJ and CDR3 profiles were obtained from a genomic DNA template. A single record per CDR3 protein comes from TCRdb applying MiXCR to the reads. Among some 180,000 distinct CDR3 sequences listed, 40% to 50% were seen once. The origin of this receptor is a human donor in good health. Input material: sorted CD4+, CD8+, or CD8+CD57+ T cells (not recorded which) from PBMCs.

CDR3 in DNA: TGTGCCAGCAGCATAACGACCGAAGAGACCCAGTACTTC. It specifies CASSITTEETQYF. J is TRBJ2-5 and V is TRBV11-3, with D hard to call. CDR1 and CDR2 from the germline V gene are SGHNT and YENEEA. V lost 5 bases and J 3 bases, leaving 10 bases between the germline ends. This CDR3 region has 13 residues.